The text below deals with one TCR beta chain. The V gene's germline CDR1 is SNHLY and CDR2 FYNNEI. V was pared by 6 bases and J by 2 bases, with 6 bases of the junction left unmatched. The CDR3 loop spans 15 amino acids. This sample stems from a study of blood T cell repertoires in COVID-19. About the research overall: Samples of COVID-19 (acute and convalescent) were obtained from the United States, Italy and Spain. Sample material is recorded as cDNA or gDNA derived from T cells, B-cell-depleted T cells, or PBMCs.

Original processing methods: It was from reference gene primer amplification that nucleated cell counts were estimated. Using immunoSEQ multiplex PCR, the repertoire was profiled, and TCRdb retains in-frame clones only, with some absent. The V and J calls and clone size were taken over from that table, and D and trimming were inferred from the DNA. This table has over 200,000 clones, 87% appearing once. The V call is TRBV2, the J call TRBJ2-7; 11 bases fit TRBD2. The receptor comes from a woman aged 18-29 years who had recovered from COVID-19. Sequencing used peripheral blood. This CDR3 reads CASRLTSGSPYEQYF. The CDR3 DNA reads as TGTGCCAGCAGGCTTACTAGCGGGAGTCCCTACGAGCAGTACTTC.